The present TCR beta chain was sequenced within a study of cytomegalovirus exposure and HLA in healthy donors. Study-wide points: In a later analysis, at a false discovery rate of 0.05, 16,951 TCR beta sequences matched HLA alleles. When analyzed later, the rates of TCR association showed variation by HLA locus, with DRB1 the most and HLA-C the fewest. The authors assumed roughly uniform sequencing depth across donors for presence/absence analyses.

Comment on this clone: The antigen is undetermined. At one of its ends the junction is not consistent with the germline gene, which may arise from a read error.

CDR1 and CDR2 (germline): SEHNR, FQNEAQ (reference sequence). The CDR3 is made up of 12 amino acids. PCR employed 60 Vbeta and 13 Jbeta primers. The repertoire was sequenced with immunoSEQ multiplex PCR; TCRdb's copy has only in-frame clones and lacks some. Altogether some 110,000 clones are present, over 60% being singletons, with the ten largest covering more than 6.5%. The sequenced sample consisted of PBMCs. This sequence joins TRBV7-9 and TRBJ1-2; D unresolved. This TCR came from a woman aged 40 to 49 in good health and CMV-seropositive. This CDR3 is CSSSLGTDGYPF. CDR3 in DNA: TGTTCCAGCAGCTTAGGAACAGACGGCTACCCCTTC.